The sequence of this T cell receptor beta chain was determined in a study of control samples from healthy donors and cancer patients. Germline lookup yields CDR1 SGHRS and CDR2 YFSETQ. With 2 bases clipped from V and 8 bases from J, the junction kept 10 bases outside the gene matches. This CDR3 is built from 16 residues. The method was immunoSEQ multiplex PCR; TCRdb's version includes in-frame clones alone and lacks a portion of them. The sample has roughly 200,000 clones, 85% to 95% seen once; the top ten hold more than 1.2%. The sample consisted of blood. J is TRBJ1-4 and V is TRBV5-1; TRBD1 aligns across 9 bases. The TCR was taken from a man younger than 35 in good health. CDR3 residues: CASSFATGTGREKLFF. The DNA for the CDR3 is TGCGCCAGCAGCTTCGCTACCGGGACAGGGAGGGAAAAACTGTTTTTT. Filled out from reference TRBV5-1 and TRBJ1-4, the complete variable domain reads KAGVTQTPRYLIKTRGQQVTLSCSPISGHRSVSWYQQTPGQGLQFLFEYFSETQRNKGNFPGRFSGRQFSNSRSEMNVSTLELGDSALYLCASSFATGTGREKLFFGSGTQLSVL.